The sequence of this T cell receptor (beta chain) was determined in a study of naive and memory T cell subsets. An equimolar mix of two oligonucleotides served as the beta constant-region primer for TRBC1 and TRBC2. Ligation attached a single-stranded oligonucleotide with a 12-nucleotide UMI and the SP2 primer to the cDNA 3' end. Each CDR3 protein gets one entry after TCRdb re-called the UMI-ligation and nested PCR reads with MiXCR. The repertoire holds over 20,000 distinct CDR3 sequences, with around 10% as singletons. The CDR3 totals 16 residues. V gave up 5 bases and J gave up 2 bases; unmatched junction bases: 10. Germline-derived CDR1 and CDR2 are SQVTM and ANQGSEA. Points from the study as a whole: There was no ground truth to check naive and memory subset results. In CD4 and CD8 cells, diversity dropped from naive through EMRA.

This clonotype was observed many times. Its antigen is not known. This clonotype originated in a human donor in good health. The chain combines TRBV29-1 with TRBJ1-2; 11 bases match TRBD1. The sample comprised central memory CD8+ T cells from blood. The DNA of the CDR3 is TGCAGCGTTTACAGCCCGGGACAGGGGGGGAACTATGGCTACACCTTC. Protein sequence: CSVYSPGQGGNYGYTF.